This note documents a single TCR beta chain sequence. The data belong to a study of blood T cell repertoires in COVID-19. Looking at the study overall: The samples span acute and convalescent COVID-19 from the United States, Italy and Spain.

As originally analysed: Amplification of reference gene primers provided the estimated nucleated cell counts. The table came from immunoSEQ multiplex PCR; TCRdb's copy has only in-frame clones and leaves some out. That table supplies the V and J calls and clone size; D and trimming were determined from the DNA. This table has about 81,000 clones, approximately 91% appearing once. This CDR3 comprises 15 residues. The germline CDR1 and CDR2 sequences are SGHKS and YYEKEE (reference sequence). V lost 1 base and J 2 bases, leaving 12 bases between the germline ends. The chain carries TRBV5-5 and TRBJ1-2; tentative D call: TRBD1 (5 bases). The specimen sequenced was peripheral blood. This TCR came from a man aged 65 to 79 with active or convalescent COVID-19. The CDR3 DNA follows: TGTGCCAGCAGCTTGCTAGGAACAGGCAACTATGGCTACACCTTC. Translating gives CASSLLGTGNYGYTF. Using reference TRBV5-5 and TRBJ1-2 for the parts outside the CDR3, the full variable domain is DAGVTQSPTHLIKTRGQQVTLRCSPISGHKSVSWYQQVLGQGPQFIFQYYEKEERGRGNFPDRFSARQFPNYSSELNVNALLLGDSALYLCASSLLGTGNYGYTFGSGTRLTVV.